A single sample gave rise to the 32 T cell receptor beta chains below, sequenced in a study of response to subunit inactivated influenza vaccine. Via MiXCR, TCRdb re-called the RT-PCR reads, giving one row per CDR3 protein. This repertoire shows roughly 520,000 distinct CDR3 sequences, about 25% found once; its top ten account for approximately 2%. Specimen: CD4+ T cells sorted from PBMCs, collected roughly 5 days after vaccination. These receptor sequences come from a man aged 50 to 59 who received an inactivated influenza vaccine.

This clonotype appeared a few times. The V and J genes are TRBV20-1 and TRBJ2-5, with 10 bases fitting TRBD1. V lost 6 bases and J lost 5; bases outside the gene matches: 9. CDR1 and CDR2 from the germline V gene are DFQATT and SNEGSKA (reference sequence). The CDR3 runs to 14 residues. CDR3 residues: CSALGQGFKETQYF. As DNA, the CDR3 is TGCAGTGCCCTGGGACAGGGGTTCAAGGAGACCCAGTACTTC.

The sample holds a few counts of this clonotype. The rearrangement links TRBV12-3 or TRBV12-4 to TRBJ2-3; 12 bases are a match to TRBD1. The CDR3 spans 17 residues. V lost 4 bases, J lost 6 bases, and 11 bases stayed unmatched. This chain's CDR3 is CASSSPPGQGAWDTQYF. In nucleotides, the CDR3 is TGTGCCAGCAGTTCCCCCCCGGGACAGGGGGCCTGGGATACGCAGTATTTT.

The chain employs TRBV6-2 or TRBV6-3 and TRBJ2-5; D is perhaps TRBD1 or TRBD2 (5 bases each). The V end lost 8 bases, the J end lost 7 bases, and 17 bases lay between the germline ends. The CDR3 contains 13 residues. CDR1 is MNHEY, CDR2 SVGEGT, per germline. This chain's CDR3 is CASFRPGRTTQYF. CDR3 in DNA: TGTGCCAGCTTCAGACCGGGACGGACGACCCAGTACTTC.

This clonotype was picked up many times. The CDR3 coding sequence is TGCAGCGTTGCCGGGAGAGTCGCCGAGACCCAGTACTTC. This codes for CSVAGRVAETQYF. This chain links TRBV29-1 with TRBJ2-5, with D possibly matching TRBD2 (6 bases). This CDR3 contains 13 residues. Trimming stripped 4 bases from V and 5 bases from J, with 14 bases between. Germline V lookup: CDR1 SQVTM, CDR2 ANQGSEA.

This clonotype was counted a few times. This sequence joins TRBV5-1 and TRBJ1-4; possible D gene TRBD1, 5 bases. The length of the CDR3 is 15 residues. Between the trimmed V and J ends, which lost 1 base and 0 bases, there was a span of 7 bases. From germline, CDR1 is SGHRS and CDR2 YFSETQ. The CDR3 sequence: CASSLRGTTNEKLFF. Here the CDR3 DNA reads TGCGCCAGCAGCTTGAGGGGAACAACTAATGAAAAACTGTTTTTT.

This clonotype was seen more than once but under ten times. The chain couples TRBV19 to TRBJ2-3; D is possibly TRBD2 (6 bases). The V end lost 6 bases, the J end lost 3 bases, and 13 bases lay between the germline ends. Per germline, CDR1 LNHDA and CDR2 SQIVND (reference sequence). The CDR3 has 14 amino acids. This CDR3 reads CASSPDYRTDTQYF. CDR3 nucleotides: TGTGCCAGTAGCCCGGACTACAGGACAGATACGCAGTATTTT.

The chain couples TRBV20-1 to TRBJ2-3; TRBD2 agrees at 9 bases. V dropped 3 bases and J dropped 2; count of bases not matched to a gene: 6. Germline CDR1 and CDR2: DFQATT and SNEGSKA (reference sequence). The CDR3 length is 15 residues. The DNA for the CDR3 is TGCAGTGCTAGGGTGACTAGCGGAAACACAGATACGCAGTATTTT. This gives the protein CSARVTSGNTDTQYF.

This clonotype has only a few counts. The DNA for the CDR3 is TGTGCCAGCTCAGGAGGAGCGGGGACAGTTGACGAGCAGTTCTTC. Its translation is CASSGGAGTVDEQFF. The genes are TRBV28 and TRBJ2-1; D is tentatively TRBD1 or TRBD2 (7 bases each). The germline V and J ends were trimmed by 8 bases and 10 bases, with 24 bases remaining between them. The CDR3 loop spans 15 amino acids. Germline CDR1 reads MDHEN; CDR2 reads SYDVKM.

The chain uses TRBV7-9 and TRBJ1-1; possible D gene TRBD1, 5 bases. Per the germline V gene, CDR1 is SEHNR and CDR2 is FQNEAQ (reference sequence). Trimming shortened V by 2 bases and J by 3 bases, and 13 bases separated the two germline ends. CDR3 length: 15 residues. CDR3 residues: CASSLSLRTHTEAFF. Here the CDR3 DNA reads TGTGCCAGCAGCTTAAGTCTTCGGACACACACTGAAGCTTTCTTT.

The chain combines TRBV7-2 with TRBJ1-6; D unclear. The CDR3 spans 15 residues. Germline V gene lookup returns CDR1 SGHTA and CDR2 FQGNSA. V shed 5 bases and J shed 7 bases, with 15 bases lying between them. This chain's CDR3 is CASSLQRVSNSPLHF. CDR3 nucleotide sequence: TGTGCCAGCAGCCTACAGAGGGTCTCGAATTCACCCCTCCACTTT.

This clonotype was detected only a few times. The gene calls are TRBV29-1 and TRBJ1-1; possibly TRBD1 for D (5 bases). Looked up from germline, CDR1 is SQVTM and CDR2 is ANQGSEA. The V end lost 7 bases, the J end lost 0 bases, and 12 bases lay between the germline ends. The CDR3 loop spans 13 amino acids. CDR3 loop: CSAETEMNTEAFF. Here the CDR3 DNA reads TGCAGCGCCGAGACAGAAATGAACACTGAAGCTTTCTTT. Drawing the rest from reference TRBV29-1 and TRBJ1-1, the complete variable domain is SAVISQKPSRDICQRGTSLTIQCQVDSQVTMMFWYRQQPGQSLTLIATANQGSEATYESGFVIDKFPISRPNLTFSTLTVSNMSPEDSSIYLCSAETEMNTEAFFGQGTRLTVV.

This clonotype was counted a few times. This chain uses TRBV28 with TRBJ2-3, with 8 bases identical to TRBD1. Germline CDR1 reads MDHEN; CDR2 reads SYDVKM. Germline trimming cut 4 bases from V and 0 bases from J; bases unmatched to any gene: 3. The CDR3 consists of 15 residues. CDR3 sequence reads: CASSSTGASTDTQYF. The CDR3 DNA is TGTGCCAGCAGTTCGACAGGGGCGAGCACAGATACGCAGTATTTT.

This sequence joins TRBV4-1 and TRBJ1-6, with D unclear. The CDR3 loop spans 16 amino acids. Trimming left V 0 bases short and J 8 bases short, with 14 bases between. Germline V gene lookup returns CDR1 MGHRA and CDR2 YSYEKL. The CDR3 nucleotides read TGCGCCAGCAGCCAAGACCCGGCACTAGAGCATTCACCCCTCCACTTT. Amino acids: CASSQDPALEHSPLHF.

The chain recombines TRBV2 with TRBJ1-1; tentatively, D is TRBD1 (6 bases). CDR1 is SNHLY, CDR2 FYNNEI, per germline. CDR3 size: 12 residues. Trimming stripped 9 bases from V and 3 bases from J, with 11 bases between. In DNA form, the CDR3 reads TGTGCCAGGCAGGGGTCCCACACTGAAGCTTTCTTT. Residues: CARQGSHTEAFF.

The sample holds a few counts of this clonotype. V usage is TRBV5-1 and J usage is TRBJ2-3; 7 bases fit TRBD2. CDR1 is SGHRS and CDR2 is YFSETQ in the germline V gene. The V segment lost 3 bases and the J segment 0 bases; nucleotides outside the gene matches: 4. This CDR3 has 15 amino acids. The CDR3 nucleotides are TGCGCCAGCAGCTCCGCGGGAGCTAGCACAGATACGCAGTATTTT. Its translation: CASSSAGASTDTQYF. Full variable domain (missing parts from reference TRBV5-1 and TRBJ2-3): KAGVTQTPRYLIKTRGQQVTLSCSPISGHRSVSWYQQTPGQGLQFLFEYFSETQRNKGNFPGRFSGRQFSNSRSEMNVSTLELGDSALYLCASSSAGASTDTQYFGPGTRLTVL.

The gene calls are TRBV20-1 and TRBJ1-1; a possible D gene is TRBD1 (5 bases). Germline CDR1 reads DFQATT; CDR2 reads SNEGSKA (reference sequence). The germline V and J ends were trimmed by 0 bases and 4 bases, with 12 bases remaining between them. The CDR3 consists of 14 residues. The CDR3: CSARDPGLRTEAFF. The CDR3 DNA sequence: TGCAGTGCTAGAGATCCAGGGTTGCGCACTGAAGCTTTCTTT.

This clonotype came up a few times. The chain joins TRBV10-2 to TRBJ1-2; D remains ambiguous. Deletions cut 10 bases from V and 3 bases from J, with 9 bases between. This CDR3 is 11 amino acids long. Germline CDR1 and CDR2: WSHSY and SAAADI. Here the CDR3 DNA reads TGCGCCACCCGGAACGACTATGGCTACACCTTC. Its protein is CATRNDYGYTF.

J is TRBJ2-3 and V is TRBV20-1, with 8 bases identical to TRBD2. The CDR3 covers 15 residues. The V and J ends lost 3 bases and 3 bases, in that order; junction bases with no gene match: 8. Germline CDR1 and CDR2: DFQATT and SNEGSKA (reference sequence). The CDR3 DNA reads as TGCAGTGCTAGGGGGTTCAGCGGGAGAACAGATACGCAGTATTTT. It codes for CSARGFSGRTDTQYF.

This clonotype has a handful of counts. V is TRBV5-1 and J is TRBJ1-1; 7 nucleotides agree with TRBD1. This CDR3 spans 14 amino acids. Germline V CDR1 and CDR2: SGHRS, YFSETQ. With 4 bases clipped from V and 4 bases from J, the junction kept 7 bases outside the gene matches. CDR3 nucleotide sequence: TGCGCCAGCAGCGAAACAGGGGAAGGCACTGAAGCTTTCTTT. This codes for CASSETGEGTEAFF.

V and J are TRBV6-1 and TRBJ1-6, with D possibly TRBD1 on 5 matching bases. The CDR3 has 13 amino acids. V lost 6 bases and J lost 6, with 9 bases in between. CDR1 MNHNS and CDR2 SASEGT come from the germline V gene. DNA of the CDR3: TGTGCCAGCAGCAGACAGTCTAATTCACCCCTCCACTTT. It is translated as CASSRQSNSPLHF.

This clonotype was seen a handful of times. This sequence joins TRBV5-1 and TRBJ2-7; D remains ambiguous. The CDR3 loop spans 13 amino acids. Trimming removed 2 bases from V and 6 bases from J, with 12 bases in between. In germline, CDR1 is SGHRS, CDR2 YFSETQ. DNA for the CDR3: TGCGCCAGCAGCTTTGAACTGGGTCTCGAGCAGTACTTC. Encoded protein: CASSFELGLEQYF.

The table lists this clonotype with a few counts. The rearrangement uses TRBV18 and TRBJ2-2; 13 bases fit TRBD2. The CDR3 extends over 16 amino acids. The germline gives CDR1 KGHSH, CDR2 LQKENI. The V segment lost 4 bases and the J segment 6 bases; nucleotides outside the gene matches: 5. This CDR3 reads CASSLGTSGIAGELFF. CDR3 sequence (DNA): TGTGCCAGCTCACTTGGGACTAGCGGGATCGCCGGGGAGCTGTTTTTT.

V and J are TRBV20-1 and TRBJ2-7; D is undetermined. V lost 6 bases, J lost 4 bases, and 10 bases lay in between. This CDR3 region has 11 residues. Germline V lookup: CDR1 DFQATT, CDR2 SNEGSKA (reference sequence). The CDR3 here is CSAPLGYEQYF. DNA of the CDR3: TGCAGTGCCCCTCTGGGGTACGAGCAGTACTTC.

This clonotype was seen more than once but under ten times. The chain links TRBV5-1 to TRBJ2-1; perhaps TRBD2 as D (6 bases). The CDR3 is 15 amino acids. V lost 4 bases to trimming and J lost 9 bases, with 20 bases between them. Germline V gives CDR1 SGHRS, CDR2 YFSETQ. CDR3 DNA: TGCGCCAGCAGCCCTCGACTAGTGGCGGGCGGTGAGCAGTTCTTC. It encodes CASSPRLVAGGEQFF.

This clonotype was counted between two and nine times. The rearrangement joins TRBV7-2 to TRBJ2-1; 9 bases map to TRBD2. The CDR3 runs to 16 residues. Trimming removed 7 bases from V and 6 bases from J; junction bases left unmatched: 13. CDR1 and CDR2 from the germline V gene are SGHTA and FQGNSA. Written as DNA, the CDR3 is TGTGCCAGCACCATAGTGGCGGGAGGGCGAATCAATGAGCAGTTCTTC. Translating it yields CASTIVAGGRINEQFF.

The chain carries TRBV7-8 and TRBJ1-5; maybe TRBD1 (6 bases). V gave up 5 bases and J gave up 0 bases, with 20 bases separating them. CDR1 and CDR2 from the germline V gene are SGHVS and FQNEAQ. This CDR3 is 18 amino acids long. The CDR3: CASSVTGNPRDSNQPQHF. Written as DNA, the CDR3 is TGTGCCAGCAGCGTTACAGGGAATCCACGTGATAGCAATCAGCCCCAGCATTTT.

This clonotype was seen a handful of times. V gene TRBV4-3 combines with J gene TRBJ2-3; D is ambiguous. Germline V gives CDR1 LGHNA, CDR2 YSLEER. V was shortened by 0 bases and J by 7 bases, with 8 bases between the two germline ends. This CDR3 spans 13 amino acids. The CDR3 loop is CASSQEGSNTQYF. The DNA for the CDR3 is TGCGCCAGCAGCCAAGAGGGATCGAATACGCAGTATTTT.

This clonotype was detected only a few times. J is TRBJ2-1 and V is TRBV12-3 or TRBV12-4; TRBD2 agrees at 15 bases. Germline trimming cut 4 bases from V and 8 bases from J; bases unmatched to any gene: 18. This CDR3 has 20 residues. The CDR3 DNA reads as TGTGCCAGCAGTTCACGACAGGGACGGACTAGCGGGAGGGCCGGCGATGAGCAGTTCTTC. Encoded protein: CASSSRQGRTSGRAGDEQFF.

V and J are TRBV20-1 and TRBJ2-2; D may be TRBD1 (6 bases). This CDR3 has 15 residues. Germline V CDR1 and CDR2: DFQATT, SNEGSKA (reference sequence). V lost 2 bases to trimming and J lost 4 bases, with 14 bases between them. DNA for the CDR3: TGCAGTGCTAGAATGGGGGCGCGGGTCACCGGGGAGCTGTTTTTT. Translating gives CSARMGARVTGELFF.

The chain links TRBV12-3 or TRBV12-4 to TRBJ1-6; D ambiguous. V was pared by 1 base and J by 7 bases, with 8 bases between. The CDR3 sequence is 14 residues long. The CDR3 DNA is TGTGCCAGCAGTTTAGATGTTCGCAATTCACCCCTCCACTTT. It encodes CASSLDVRNSPLHF.

This clonotype was counted between two and nine times. This chain links TRBV20-1 with TRBJ2-2; possible D gene TRBD2, 7 bases. V was clipped by 6 bases and J by 1 base, with 9 bases between them. Germline lookup yields CDR1 DFQATT and CDR2 SNEGSKA (reference sequence). The CDR3 runs to 13 residues. The CDR3 reads CSAGGVNTGELFF. The CDR3 coding sequence is TGCAGTGCAGGGGGGGTGAACACCGGGGAGCTGTTTTTT.

This clonotype was counted a few times. The chain carries TRBV4-1 and TRBJ2-2; D is possibly TRBD2 (5 bases). The germline V and J ends were trimmed by 2 bases and 1 base, with 8 bases remaining between them. Germline V gives CDR1 MGHRA, CDR2 YSYEKL. The CDR3 spans 15 residues. Written as DNA, the CDR3 is TGCGCCAGCAGCCAACTCGGACTGAACACCGGGGAGCTGTTTTTT. Protein: CASSQLGLNTGELFF.